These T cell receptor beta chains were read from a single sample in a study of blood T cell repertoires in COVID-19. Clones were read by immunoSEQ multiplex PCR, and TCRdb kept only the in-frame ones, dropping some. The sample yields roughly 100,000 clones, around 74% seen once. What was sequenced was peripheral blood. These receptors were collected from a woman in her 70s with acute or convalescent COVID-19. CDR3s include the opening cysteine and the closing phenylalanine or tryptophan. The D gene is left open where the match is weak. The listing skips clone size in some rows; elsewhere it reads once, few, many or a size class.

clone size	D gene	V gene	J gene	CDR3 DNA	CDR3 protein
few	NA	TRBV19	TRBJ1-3	TGTGCCAGTAGAACGGTGGGCCTTGGAAACACCATATATTTT	CASRTVGLGNTIYF
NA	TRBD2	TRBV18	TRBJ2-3	TGTGCCAGCTCACCTTCGATAGAGCGGGAAACTACGCAGTATTTT	CASSPSIERETTQYF
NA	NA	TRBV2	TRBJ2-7	TGTGCCAGCAGTTCCACGGGTGCCGGATCCTACGAGCAGTACTTC	CASSSTGAGSYEQYF
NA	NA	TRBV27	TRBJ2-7	TGTGCCAGCAGCTTGGGGGCAGGATCCTACGAGCAGTACTTC	CASSLGAGSYEQYF
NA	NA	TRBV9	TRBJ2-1	TGTGCCAGCAGCGAGGCTTTGGTCGTACGGGGTGAGCAGTTCTTC	CASSEALVVRGEQFF
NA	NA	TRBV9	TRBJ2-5	TGTGCCAGCAGCGTAGGAGTTCGGGGAGACACGGAGACCCAGTACTTC	CASSVGVRGDTETQYF
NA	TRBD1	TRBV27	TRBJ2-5	TGTGCCAGCGGACAGGGGCGGAGGACCCAGTACTTC	CASGQGRRTQYF
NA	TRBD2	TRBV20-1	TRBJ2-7	TGCAGTGCTAGTTTAGCGGGGGGCTACGAGCAGTACTTC	CSASLAGGYEQYF
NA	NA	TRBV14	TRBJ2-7	TGTGCCAGCAGCCTCAGCGGATACTTATCCTACGAGCAGTACTTC	CASSLSGYLSYEQYF
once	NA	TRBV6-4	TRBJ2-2	TGTGCCAGCAGCACCCTACTCAACACCGGGGAGCTGTTTTTT	CASSTLLNTGELFF
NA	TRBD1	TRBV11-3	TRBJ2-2	TGTGCCAGCAGCTCCCGACAGGGGGCGAGTACCGGGGAGCTGTTTTTT	CASSSRQGASTGELFF
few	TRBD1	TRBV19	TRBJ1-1	TGTGCCAGTAGTATTGGGACAGCGAACACTGAAGCTTTCTTT	CASSIGTANTEAFF
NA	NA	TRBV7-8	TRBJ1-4	TGTGCCAGCAGCCCGCTGACAGCAACTAATGAAAAACTGTTTTTT	CASSPLTATNEKLFF
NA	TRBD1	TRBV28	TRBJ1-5	TGTGCCACCGACGACAGGGGTGATCGTCAGCCCCAGCATTTT	CATDDRGDRQPQHF
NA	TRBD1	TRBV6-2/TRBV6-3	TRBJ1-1	TGTGCCAGCAGTCCCTGGACAGGGTTTGAAGCTTTCTTT	CASSPWTGFEAFF
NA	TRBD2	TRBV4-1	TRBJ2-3	TGCGCCAGCAGCCAAGGCGGTAGCGGGGGGCGGGATACGCAGTATTTT	CASSQGGSGGRDTQYF
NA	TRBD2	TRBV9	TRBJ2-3	TGTGCCAGCAGCGTAGGGAGTAGCGGGGTCTGGGATACGCAGTATTTT	CASSVGSSGVWDTQYF
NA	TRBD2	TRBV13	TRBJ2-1	TGTGCCAGCAGCAGGATAGCGGGTTCTCACAATGAGCAGTTCTTC	CASSRIAGSHNEQFF
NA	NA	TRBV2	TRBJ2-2	TGTGCCAGTAAATTGGGGGGGAACACCGGGGAGCTGTTTTTT	CASKLGGNTGELFF
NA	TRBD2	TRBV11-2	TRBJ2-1	TGTGCCAGCAGCGCGCGGGGGAATGAGCAGTTCTTC	CASSARGNEQFF
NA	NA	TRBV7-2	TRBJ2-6	TGTGCCAGCAGCTCGGAGGTCTCTGGGGCCAACGTCCTGACTTTC	CASSSEVSGANVLTF
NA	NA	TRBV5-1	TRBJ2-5	TGCGCCAGCAGCTTGGCTAGCCATCGAGAGACCCAGTACTTC	CASSLASHRETQYF
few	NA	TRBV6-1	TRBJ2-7	TGTGCCAGCAGTGAAGAGCAGGGCCCCTACGAGCAGTACTTC	CASSEEQGPYEQYF
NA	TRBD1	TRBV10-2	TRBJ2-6	TGCGCCAGCAGTGCGACCGGGACAGTAAGCTCTGGGGCCAACGTCCTGACTTTC	CASSATGTVSSGANVLTF
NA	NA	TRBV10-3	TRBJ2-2	TGTGCCATAGGCCGGACAGCCACCGGGGAGCTGTTTTTT	CAIGRTATGELFF
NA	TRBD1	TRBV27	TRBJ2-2	TGTGCCAGCAGTAAGGACAGGGGTCCCCGCGGGAGCACCGGGGAGCTGTTTTTT	CASSKDRGPRGSTGELFF
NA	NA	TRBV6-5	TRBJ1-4	TGTGCCAGCAGCCCGGGGGGCGTAGGTGAAAAACTGTTTTTT	CASSPGGVGEKLFF
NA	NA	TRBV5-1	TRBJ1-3	TGCGCCAGCAGCTTGGACGGGGCGGGAGGAAACACCATATATTTT	CASSLDGAGGNTIYF
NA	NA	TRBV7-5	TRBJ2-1	TGTGCCAGAAGCTGCACCCGGGACAGGGAGAATGAGCAGTTCTTC	CARSCTRDRENEQFF
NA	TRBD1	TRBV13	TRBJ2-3	TGTGCCAGCAGCTTCCCAGGGGGAGATACGCAGTATTTT	CASSFPGGDTQYF
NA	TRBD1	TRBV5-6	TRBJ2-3	TGTGCCAGCAGCTTGGAGCTGGACAGGAAAGAGACAGATACGCAGTATTTT	CASSLELDRKETDTQYF
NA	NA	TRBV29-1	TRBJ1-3	TGCAGCGGCGCTACTAGCTCTGGAAACACCATATATTTT	CSGATSSGNTIYF
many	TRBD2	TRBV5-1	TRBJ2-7	TGCCCCCGCTTGCGCCGTGGGGGGGGCCGGGGGGGGGAGCAGTACTTC	CPRLRRGGGRGGEQYF
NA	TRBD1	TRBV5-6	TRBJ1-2	TGTGCCAGCAGCTCCGGGACAGGGGGCACAAAGGACTATGGCTACACCTTC	CASSSGTGGTKDYGYTF
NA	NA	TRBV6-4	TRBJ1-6	TGTGCCAGCAGTCCTACACAGGGACCGAATTCACCCCTCCACTTT	CASSPTQGPNSPLHF